This entry is about one T cell receptor (beta chain). Its antigen remains unknown. CDR3 length: 15 amino acids. Germline V gene lookup returns CDR1 SGHTA and CDR2 FQGNSA. V shed 1 base and J shed 4 bases, with 14 bases lying between them. In the PCR, 60 Vbeta and 13 Jbeta primers were used. Some clones are missing from TCRdb's copy, which holds only in-frame ones; the method was immunoSEQ multiplex PCR. The data hold approximately 120,000 clones, with under 85% observed a single time. These data are taken from a study of cytomegalovirus exposure and HLA in healthy donors. The overall study: Ancestry clustering placed roughly 86% of around 400 genotyped donors in the Caucasian-associated cluster. Study findings and constraints: Cytomegalovirus-associated status was assigned to roughly 160 TCR beta chains.

Donors sampled were nominally healthy, though unrecorded immune exposures were likely. The specimen was PBMCs. The sequence derives from a woman in her forties or fifties in good health and CMV-seropositive. The chain links TRBV7-2 to TRBJ2-7; TRBD1 might be the D (6 bases). The CDR3 nucleotides are TGTGCCAGCAGCTTAGTTTCACAGGGTGGGTACGAGCAGTACTTC. It translates to CASSLVSQGGYEQYF.